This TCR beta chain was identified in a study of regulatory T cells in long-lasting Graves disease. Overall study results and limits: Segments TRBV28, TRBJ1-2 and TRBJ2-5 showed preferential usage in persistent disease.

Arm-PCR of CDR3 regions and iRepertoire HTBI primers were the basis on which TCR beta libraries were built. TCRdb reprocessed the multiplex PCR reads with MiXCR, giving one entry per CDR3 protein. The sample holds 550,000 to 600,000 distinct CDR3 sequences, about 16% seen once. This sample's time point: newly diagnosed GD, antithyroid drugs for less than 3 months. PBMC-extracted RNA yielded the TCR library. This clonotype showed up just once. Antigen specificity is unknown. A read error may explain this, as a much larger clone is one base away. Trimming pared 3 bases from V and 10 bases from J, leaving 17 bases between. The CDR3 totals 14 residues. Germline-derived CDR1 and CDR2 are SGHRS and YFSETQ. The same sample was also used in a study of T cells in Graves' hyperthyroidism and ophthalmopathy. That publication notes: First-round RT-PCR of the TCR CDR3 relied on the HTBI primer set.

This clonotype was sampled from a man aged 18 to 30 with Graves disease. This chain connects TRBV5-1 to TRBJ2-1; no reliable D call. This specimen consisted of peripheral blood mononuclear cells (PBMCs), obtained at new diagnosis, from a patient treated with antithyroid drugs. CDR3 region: CASSYPYAPYEQFF. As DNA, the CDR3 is TGCGCCAGCAGCTACCCCTATGCCCCCTACGAGCAGTTCTTC. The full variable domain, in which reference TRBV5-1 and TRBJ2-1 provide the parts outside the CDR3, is KAGVTQTPRYLIKTRGQQVTLSCSPISGHRSVSWYQQTPGQGLQFLFEYFSETQRNKGNFPGRFSGRQFSNSRSEMNVSTLELGDSALYLCASSYPYAPYEQFFGPGTRLTVL.